This T cell receptor beta chain was sequenced for a study of Ad26.COV2.S vaccination and SARS-CoV-2 variants. Study-wide background: Administration of Ad26.COV2.S was intramuscular, either once or twice 56 days apart. Overall study findings and caveats: Participants in the vaccine arm had higher spike-specific TCR breadth; placebo recipients had lower.

This CDR3 comprises 14 residues. From germline, CDR1 is MNHEY and CDR2 SVGAGI. Germline trimming cut 10 bases from V and 1 base from J; bases unmatched to any gene: 7. A word on this clone: Its antigen remains unknown.

Treatment specified: roughly 18 received Ad26.COV2.S at low or high dose, single or two shots; about 5 received placebo; per-sample allocation not given. Sampling happened 63 days after the first vaccine or placebo injection. In the vaccine, an Ad26 vector expressed the SARS-CoV-2 spike of the Wuhan strain. This table comes from immunoSEQ multiplex PCR, and its TCRdb copy is limited to in-frame clones, with some not included. The data hold approximately 300,000 clones, with about 86% observed a single time. The TCR was taken from a person aged 18 to 59 who received the Ad26.COV2.S COVID-19 vaccine or a placebo. Sequenced here: peripheral blood, sampled in a trial of Ad26.COV2.S vaccine versus placebo. V gene TRBV6-5 combines with J gene TRBJ1-1; 9 positions agree with TRBD1. CDR3 in DNA: TGTGCCACCAACAGGGGGCGGGAGAACACTGAAGCTTTCTTT. Encoded protein: CATNRGRENTEAFF.